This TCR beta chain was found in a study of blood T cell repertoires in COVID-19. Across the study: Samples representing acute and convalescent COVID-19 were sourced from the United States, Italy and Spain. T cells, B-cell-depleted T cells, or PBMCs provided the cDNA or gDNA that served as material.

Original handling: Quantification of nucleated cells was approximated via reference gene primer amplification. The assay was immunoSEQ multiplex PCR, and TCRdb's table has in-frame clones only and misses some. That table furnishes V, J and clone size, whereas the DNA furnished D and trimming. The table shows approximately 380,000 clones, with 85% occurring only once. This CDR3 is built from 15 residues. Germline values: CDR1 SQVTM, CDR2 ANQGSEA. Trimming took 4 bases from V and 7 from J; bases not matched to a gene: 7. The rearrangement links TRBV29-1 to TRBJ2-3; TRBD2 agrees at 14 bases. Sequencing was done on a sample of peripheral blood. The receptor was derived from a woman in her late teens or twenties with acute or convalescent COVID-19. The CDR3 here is CSVGMTSGRGNTQYF. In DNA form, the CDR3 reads TGCAGCGTTGGAATGACTAGCGGGAGGGGAAATACGCAGTATTTT.